These T cell receptor beta chains were read from a single sample in a study of CD8 T cells in Susac syndrome. Each CDR3 protein gets one entry after TCRdb re-called the immunoSEQ multiplex PCR reads with MiXCR. This sample has 150,000 to 200,000 distinct CDR3 sequences; roughly 95% occur once, and the top ten carry roughly 0.088%. Sequencing used CD4+ T cells from PBMCs. These receptors were obtained from a human donor with multiple sclerosis. CDR3s include the opening cysteine and the closing phenylalanine or tryptophan. D genes are given only for firm matches. Clone size, where shown, is once, few, many, or a class for clones that have expanded.

TRBJ2-7,TRBV6-6,NA,NA,TGTGCCAGCACCCGGACTCCCGACGAGCAGTACTTC,CASTRTPDEQYF
TRBJ2-5,TRBV24-1,NA,TRBD2,TGTGCCACCAGTGAGCCCCTAGCGGAAGAGACCCAGTACTTC,CATSEPLAEETQYF
TRBJ2-3,TRBV4-2,NA,NA,TGTTCCAGCAGCCAAGATAGGGGCAGCACAGATACGCAGTATTTT,CSSSQDRGSTDTQYF
TRBJ2-6,TRBV12-3/TRBV12-4,NA,NA,TGTGCCAGCACTGAAGCAGTGGCCAACGTCCTGACTTTC,CASTEAVANVLTF
TRBJ2-7,TRBV20-1,NA,NA,TGCAGTGCTTCTCTAGGGGGAGCCATCTCCTACGAGCAGTACTTC,CSASLGGAISYEQYF
TRBJ1-2,TRBV28,NA,NA,TGTGCCAGCAGTTTAGAGCACTATGGCTACACCTTC,CASSLEHYGYTF
TRBJ2-1,TRBV7-3,NA,NA,TGTGCCAGCAGCTTAAAATACAATGAGCAGTTCTTC,CASSLKYNEQFF
TRBJ2-3,TRBV5-1,NA,TRBD2,TGCGCCAGCAGCCCAGGGACTAGCGGGGGATCGGATACGCAGTATTTT,CASSPGTSGGSDTQYF
TRBJ1-2,TRBV7-2,NA,NA,TGTGCTGCGAGGGGTGGTGGCTATGGCTACACCTTC,CAARGGGYGYTF
TRBJ1-2,TRBV12-3/TRBV12-4,NA,NA,TGTGCCAGCAGTTTAAATGGTGTAGGCCAAGGCTACACCTTC,CASSLNGVGQGYTF
TRBJ2-5,TRBV30,NA,NA,TGTGCCTGGAGCCAGGAGGGGACCCAGTACTTC,CAWSQEGTQYF
TRBJ2-3,TRBV20-1,once,NA,TGCAGTGCTGAAGTCTCTAGCACAGATACGCAGTATTTT,CSAEVSSTDTQYF
TRBJ2-7,TRBV20-1,once,NA,TGCAGTGCTAGAGAAGGTAGCGGAAGCTCCTACGAGCAGTACTTC,CSAREGSGSSYEQYF
TRBJ1-2,TRBV25-1,NA,NA,TGTGCCAGCCAACCGGACCCGGCGGACTATGGCTACACCTTC,CASQPDPADYGYTF
TRBJ2-7,TRBV3-1,NA,TRBD2,TGTGCCAGCAGCCAAGTAGGCAGCGGGAGGAACGAGCAGTACTTC,CASSQVGSGRNEQYF
TRBJ2-7,TRBV25-1,NA,TRBD2,TGTGCCAGCAGTGACCCTAGCGGGTCCTACGAGCAGTACTTC,CASSDPSGSYEQYF
TRBJ2-1,TRBV6-1,NA,NA,TGTGCCAGTGAGACAGGGTCAGGGCCAGCGGGGATTGGAAATGAGCAGTTCTTC,CASETGSGPAGIGNEQFF
TRBJ1-1,TRBV3-1,NA,NA,TGTGCCAGCAGCCAAGGCCGGCAGAACACTGAAGCTTTCTTT,CASSQGRQNTEAFF
TRBJ1-1,TRBV29-1,NA,NA,TGCAGCGTCCGCTCGACAGTGATGAACACTGAAGCTTTCTTT,CSVRSTVMNTEAFF
TRBJ2-1,TRBV18,NA,TRBD2,TGTGCCAGCTCACCACTAGCGGGGTACAATGAGCAGTTCTTC,CASSPLAGYNEQFF
TRBJ2-7,TRBV15,NA,TRBD1,TGTGCCACCAGCCGTCGACAGGGCGCCTACGAGCAGTACTTC,CATSRRQGAYEQYF
TRBJ2-1,TRBV20-1,once,NA,TGCAGTGCCCCGAACGGGGCGATCAATGAGCAGTTCTTC,CSAPNGAINEQFF
TRBJ1-1,TRBV30,NA,NA,TGTGCCTGGAGTGTACGGTGGGGCACTGAAGCTTTCTTT,CAWSVRWGTEAFF
TRBJ1-1,TRBV6-6,NA,NA,TGTGCCAGCCGGACGGCCCCGAGGACTGAAGCTTTCTTT,CASRTAPRTEAFF
TRBJ2-2,TRBV4-1,NA,TRBD2,TGCGCCAGCAGCCTCGGGACTAGCGGTATCACCGGGGAGCTGTTTTTT,CASSLGTSGITGELFF
TRBJ2-1,TRBV4-1,NA,NA,TGCGCCAGCAGCCAAGATCGAAAGGCCCAGCAGTTCTTC,CASSQDRKAQQFF
TRBJ2-2,TRBV29-1,NA,NA,TGCAGCGCTCGGCTCACTTACACCGGGGAGCTGTTTTTT,CSARLTYTGELFF
TRBJ1-2,TRBV9,NA,NA,TGTGCCAGCAACGACGGTAACTATGGCTACACCTTC,CASNDGNYGYTF
TRBJ2-5,TRBV27,NA,NA,TGTGCCAGCAGTTCCCGGACCGATTCCCAAGAGACCCAGTACTTC,CASSSRTDSQETQYF
TRBJ1-4,TRBV29-1,NA,TRBD1,TGCAGCCTCTACCGACAGGGTCGAGGAAGAAAACTGTTTTTT,CSLYRQGRGRKLFF
TRBJ2-1,TRBV24-1,NA,TRBD1,TGTGCCACCAGTGATTCACAGGGGGCGGCGTACAATGAGCAGTTCTTC,CATSDSQGAAYNEQFF
TRBJ2-7,TRBV5-1,NA,TRBD1,TGCGCCAGCAGCGGACAGGGACAAGACGAGCAGTACTTC,CASSGQGQDEQYF
TRBJ2-4,TRBV5-1,NA,NA,TGCGCCAGCAGTTTCCGGGCGGGAGCCAAAAACATTCAGTACTTC,CASSFRAGAKNIQYF
TRBJ2-1,TRBV5-1,NA,NA,TGCGCCAGCCGGGACCAGCACAATGAGCAGTTCTTC,CASRDQHNEQFF
TRBJ1-1,TRBV29-1,NA,NA,TGCAGCGCGGTAGGGCCGGGAGGCACTGAAGCTTTCTTT,CSAVGPGGTEAFF
TRBJ2-7,TRBV9,NA,TRBD2,TGTGCCAGCGCGGGGCGGGAGCGCACCTACGAGCAGTACTTC,CASAGRERTYEQYF
TRBJ1-2,TRBV20-1,once,NA,TGCAGTGCTATGACTGACGTCGCCTATGGCTACACCTTC,CSAMTDVAYGYTF
TRBJ2-5,TRBV18,NA,TRBD1,TGTGCCAGCTCCGAGGGACAGGGGGCATTGGAGACCCAGTACTTC,CASSEGQGALETQYF
TRBJ2-7,TRBV7-9,few,TRBD2,TGTGCCAGCAGAGGACTAGCGGGATCCTACGAGCAGTACTTC,CASRGLAGSYEQYF
TRBJ1-2,TRBV25-1,NA,NA,TGTGCCAGCAGTGCTCTGGACGTCATCTATGGCTACACCTTC,CASSALDVIYGYTF
TRBJ2-1,TRBV15,NA,TRBD1,TGTGCCACCAGCAAAGGGCCCCTCCTCCGGGACAGGGGGCGCGATATTGAGCAGTTCTTC,CATSKGPLLRDRGRDIEQFF
TRBJ2-1,TRBV19,NA,NA,TGTGCCAGTAGTATAGGCCGGCGGGGGCGCAGGGATGAGCAGTTCTTC,CASSIGRRGRRDEQFF
TRBJ1-2,TRBV7-2,NA,TRBD1,TGTGCCAGCAGCTTGACAGGGGGCTTTCTCTATGGCTACACCTTC,CASSLTGGFLYGYTF
TRBJ1-4,TRBV2,once,NA,TGTGCCAGCAGGGTGGGCGGAGATGAGGAAAAACTGTTTTTT,CASRVGGDEEKLFF
TRBJ1-2,TRBV28,NA,NA,TGTGCCAGCAGCCTCCAAAGGGGCGGCTACACCTTC,CASSLQRGGYTF
TRBJ2-5,TRBV30,NA,NA,TGTGCCTGGAGTGACGGGGCGGGCCCCCCGCAGCAGTACTTC,CAWSDGAGPPQQYF
TRBJ2-3,TRBV20-1,NA,NA,TGCAGTGCTAGAGATAGCGGCCTTGGGGATACGCAGTATTTT,CSARDSGLGDTQYF
TRBJ1-1,TRBV11-2,NA,NA,TGTGCCAGCAGTGCAGGGGTGCGTGGCACTGAAGCTTTCTTT,CASSAGVRGTEAFF
TRBJ1-1,TRBV30,NA,NA,TGTGCCTTCAGGGGACGCCGGTCCAACACTGAAGCTTTCTTT,CAFRGRRSNTEAFF
TRBJ1-2,TRBV5-1,NA,TRBD1,TGCGCCAGCAGGACAGGGCTTTCAGGCGATGGCTACACCTTC,CASRTGLSGDGYTF
TRBJ2-2,TRBV24-1,NA,NA,TGTGCCACCAGTATTGGGACCGGGGAGCTGTTTTTT,CATSIGTGELFF
TRBJ1-1,TRBV29-1,NA,NA,TGCAGCGCCGGTACTCCGAACACTGAAGCTTTCTTT,CSAGTPNTEAFF
TRBJ2-7,TRBV3-1,NA,NA,TGTGCCAGCAGCCCCCTAACTAGCTTTGTCTCCGTCGAGCAGTACTTC,CASSPLTSFVSVEQYF
TRBJ2-7,TRBV19,few,NA,TGTGCCAGTAGCAGGGACGGATCGTCCTACGAGCAGTACTTC,CASSRDGSSYEQYF
TRBJ2-5,TRBV13,once,TRBD2,TGTGCCAGCAGCTTAGCCCTAGCGGGGGGAGTGGAGACCCAGTACTTC,CASSLALAGGVETQYF
TRBJ2-7,TRBV20-1,NA,NA,TGCAGTGAAGTCGGGAAGGCGAGCTCCTACGAGCAGTACTTC,CSEVGKASSYEQYF
TRBJ2-5,TRBV20-1,NA,NA,TGCAGTGCTCCGAGACAGCCTCAACAAGAGACCCAGTACTTC,CSAPRQPQQETQYF
TRBJ2-7,TRBV20-1,NA,NA,TGCAGTGCTAGGGATACATGGGGGGCCGGTGACGAGCAGTACTTC,CSARDTWGAGDEQYF